Listed here are 9 T cell receptor beta chains from one sample, sequenced in a study of blood T cell repertoires in COVID-19. Assay used: immunoSEQ multiplex PCR; TCRdb lists only in-frame clones, some missing. The sample includes roughly 77,000 clones, 70% to 90% of them seen just once. The sequenced sample was peripheral blood. These receptors all stem from an elderly woman with active COVID-19.

The J gene is TRBJ2-3, the V gene TRBV4-3; 9 nucleotides agree with TRBD1. In germline, CDR1 is LGHNA, CDR2 YSLEER. Trimming cost V 4 bases and J 0 bases; bases outside gene matches: 8. This CDR3 has 17 amino acids. The CDR3 bases are TGCGCCAGCAGCCCTTGGTACAGGGGGCCTAGCACAGATACGCAGTATTTT. Encoded protein: CASSPWYRGPSTDTQYF.

The chain employs TRBV19 and TRBJ2-7; the match to TRBD1 covers 7 bases. The CDR3 contains 17 residues. Trimming removed 4 bases from V and 2 bases from J; junction bases left unmatched: 14. Germline V gene data show CDR1 as LNHDA and CDR2 as SQIVND (reference sequence). For the CDR3, the DNA is TGTGCCAGTAGTAGGGACAGCGGACCTACTTCCACCTACGAGCAGTACTTC. It codes for CASSRDSGPTSTYEQYF.

The gene calls are TRBV6-2 or TRBV6-3 and TRBJ2-3, with TRBD1 identical over 8 bases. The V and J ends lost 2 bases and 2 bases, in that order; junction bases with no gene match: 9. The CDR3 totals 17 residues. Per the germline V gene, CDR1 is MNHEY and CDR2 is SVGEGT. CDR3: CASSYTSTGELTDTQYF. The CDR3 nucleotides read TGTGCCAGCAGTTACACCTCGACAGGGGAGCTCACAGATACGCAGTATTTT.

The chain carries TRBV5-1 and TRBJ2-5; TRBD2 matches at 8 bases. Trimming at V came to 4 bases and at J to 5 bases, leaving 13 bases not matched to a gene. The germline CDR1 and CDR2 sequences are SGHRS and YFSETQ. The CDR3 runs to 16 residues. CDR3 coding DNA: TGCGCCAGCAGCCCGGCAGGGACTAGTCCTTGGGAGACCCAGTACTTC. Protein product: CASSPAGTSPWETQYF. Supplemented by reference TRBV5-1 and TRBJ2-5, the full variable domain reads KAGVTQTPRYLIKTRGQQVTLSCSPISGHRSVSWYQQTPGQGLQFLFEYFSETQRNKGNFPGRFSGRQFSNSRSEMNVSTLELGDSALYLCASSPAGTSPWETQYFGPGTRLLVL.

This rearrangement joins TRBV19 to TRBJ2-2; tentative D call: TRBD1 (6 bases). V was trimmed by 1 base and J by 3 bases, leaving 9 bases between them. Germline CDR1 LNHDA, CDR2 SQIVND (reference sequence). The CDR3 runs 15 residues. In DNA, the CDR3 is TGTGCCAGTAGTATAGGGACAGCCGACACCGGGGAGCTGTTTTTT. Amino acid sequence: CASSIGTADTGELFF.

This rearrangement joins TRBV5-4 to TRBJ2-2; weak D call: TRBD2 (6 bases). Germline CDR1 reads SGHNT; CDR2 reads YYREEE (reference sequence). The CDR3 covers 15 residues. V was clipped by 2 bases and J by 5 bases, with 13 bases between them. CDR3: CASSFEPGRTGELFF. In nucleotides, the CDR3 is TGTGCCAGCAGCTTTGAACCGGGGAGGACCGGGGAGCTGTTTTTT.

The CDR3 nucleotides read TGTGCCAGCAGCCCCCAAGGGGGGGCTGGAAACACCATATATTTT. The encoded protein is CASSPQGGAGNTIYF. The chain joins TRBV21-1 to TRBJ1-3. TRBV21-1 is marked as a pseudogene. The CDR3 sequence is 15 residues long.

The chain is built from TRBV7-3 and TRBJ2-1; 11 nucleotides match TRBD2. This CDR3 is built from 15 residues. Germline V lookup: CDR1 SGHTA, CDR2 FQGTGA. Unmatched junction bases numbered 6, after V lost 2 bases and J lost 9 bases. The CDR3 nucleotides are TGTGCCAGCAGCTTAGTTCTAGCGGGAGGAGCTGAGCAGTTCTTC. As protein: CASSLVLAGGAEQFF.

The genes are TRBV5-1 and TRBJ2-5; D is uncertain. The CDR3 runs to 14 residues. Trimming shortened V by 0 bases and J by 0 bases, and 6 bases separated the two germline ends. In germline, CDR1 is SGHRS, CDR2 YFSETQ. The CDR3 nucleotides are TGCGCCAGCAGCTTGGTGAACAACCAAGAGACCCAGTACTTC. As protein: CASSLVNNQETQYF.